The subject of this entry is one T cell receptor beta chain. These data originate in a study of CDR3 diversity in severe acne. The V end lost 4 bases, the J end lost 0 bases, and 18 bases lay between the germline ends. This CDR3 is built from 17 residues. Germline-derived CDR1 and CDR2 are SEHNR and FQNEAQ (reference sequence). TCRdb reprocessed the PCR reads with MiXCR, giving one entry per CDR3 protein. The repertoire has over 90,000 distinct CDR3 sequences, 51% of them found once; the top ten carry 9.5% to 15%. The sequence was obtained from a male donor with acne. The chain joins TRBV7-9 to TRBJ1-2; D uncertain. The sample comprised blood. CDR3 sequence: CASSSSGGRAANYGYTF. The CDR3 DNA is TGTGCCAGCAGCTCCAGTGGAGGGAGGGCGGCTAACTATGGCTACACCTTC.